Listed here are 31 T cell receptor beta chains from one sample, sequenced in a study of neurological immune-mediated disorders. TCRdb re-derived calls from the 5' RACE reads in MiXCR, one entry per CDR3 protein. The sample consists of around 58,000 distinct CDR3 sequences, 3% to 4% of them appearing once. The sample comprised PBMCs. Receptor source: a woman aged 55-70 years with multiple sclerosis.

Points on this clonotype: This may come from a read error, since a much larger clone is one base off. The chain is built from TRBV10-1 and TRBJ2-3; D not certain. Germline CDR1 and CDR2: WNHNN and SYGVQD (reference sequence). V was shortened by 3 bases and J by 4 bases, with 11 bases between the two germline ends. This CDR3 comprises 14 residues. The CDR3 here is CASSDSIRPDTQYF. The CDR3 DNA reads TGCGCCAGCAGTGACAGCATCAGGCCAGATACGCAGTATTTT.

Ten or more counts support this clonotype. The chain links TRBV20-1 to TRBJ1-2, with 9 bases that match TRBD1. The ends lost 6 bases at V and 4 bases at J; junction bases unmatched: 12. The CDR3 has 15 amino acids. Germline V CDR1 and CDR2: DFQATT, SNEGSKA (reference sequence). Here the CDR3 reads CSAGTGSSRAYGYTF. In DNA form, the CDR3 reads TGCAGTGCCGGGACAGGGTCATCCCGTGCCTATGGCTACACCTTC.

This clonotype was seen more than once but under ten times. This CDR3 reads CASSLDGLNNEQFF. The CDR3 nucleotides are TGCGCCAGCAGCTTGGACGGACTAAACAATGAGCAGTTCTTC. The J gene is TRBJ2-1, the V gene TRBV5-1; tentative D call: TRBD2 (6 bases). V was clipped by 0 bases and J by 5 bases, with 9 bases between them. The CDR3 totals 14 residues. Germline loops: CDR1 SGHRS, CDR2 YFSETQ.

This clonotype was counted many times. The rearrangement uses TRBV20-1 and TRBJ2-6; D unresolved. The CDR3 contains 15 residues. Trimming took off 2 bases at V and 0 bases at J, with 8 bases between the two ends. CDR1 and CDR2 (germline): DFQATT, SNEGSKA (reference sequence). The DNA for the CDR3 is TGCAGTGCTAGATTGCCGTACTCTGGGGCCAACGTCCTGACTTTC. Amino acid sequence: CSARLPYSGANVLTF.

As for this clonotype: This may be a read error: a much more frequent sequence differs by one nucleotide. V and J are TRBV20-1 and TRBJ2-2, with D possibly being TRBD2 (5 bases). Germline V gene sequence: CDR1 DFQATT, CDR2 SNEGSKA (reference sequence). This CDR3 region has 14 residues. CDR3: CSTREKGNTGELFF. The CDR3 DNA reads TGCAGTACTAGAGAAAAGGGGAACACCGGGGAGCTGTTTTTT.

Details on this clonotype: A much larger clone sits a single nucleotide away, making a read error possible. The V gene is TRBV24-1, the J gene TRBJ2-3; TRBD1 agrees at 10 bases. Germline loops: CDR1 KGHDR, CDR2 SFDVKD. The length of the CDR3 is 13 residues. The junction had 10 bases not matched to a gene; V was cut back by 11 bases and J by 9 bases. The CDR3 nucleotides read TGTGCCAAAGACAGGGGGCCGCCGGAGACGCAGTATTTT. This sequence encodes CAKDRGPPETQYF.

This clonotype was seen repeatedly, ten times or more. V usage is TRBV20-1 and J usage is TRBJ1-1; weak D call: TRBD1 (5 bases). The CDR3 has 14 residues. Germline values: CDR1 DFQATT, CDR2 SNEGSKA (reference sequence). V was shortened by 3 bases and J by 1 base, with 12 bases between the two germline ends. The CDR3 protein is CSARAGGGNTEAFF. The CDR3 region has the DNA TGCAGTGCTAGGGCCGGCGGGGGGAACACTGAAGCTTTCTTT.

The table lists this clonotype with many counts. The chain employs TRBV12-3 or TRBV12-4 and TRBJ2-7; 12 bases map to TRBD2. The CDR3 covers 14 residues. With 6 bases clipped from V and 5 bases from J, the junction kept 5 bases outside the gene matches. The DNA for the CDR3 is TGTGCCAGCAGCCCGACTAGCGGGAGAAACGAGCAGTACTTC. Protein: CASSPTSGRNEQYF.

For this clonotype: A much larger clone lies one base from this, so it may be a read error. Written as DNA, the CDR3 is TGTGCCAGCAGCTTGGCCAAGGGGCGACAAGAGACCCAGTACTTC. This codes for CASSLAKGRQETQYF. The rearrangement uses TRBV7-2 and TRBJ2-5, with D maybe TRBD1 (5 bases). Looked up from germline, CDR1 is SGHTA and CDR2 is FQGNSA. The CDR3 has 15 amino acids. V was pared by 3 bases and J by 2 bases, with 13 bases between.

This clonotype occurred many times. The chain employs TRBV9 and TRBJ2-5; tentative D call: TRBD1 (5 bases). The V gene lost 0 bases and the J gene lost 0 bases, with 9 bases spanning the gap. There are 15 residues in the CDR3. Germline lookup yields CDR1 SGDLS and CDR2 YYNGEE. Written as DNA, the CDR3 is TGTGCCAGCAGCGTAGGTCCGACAGACCAAGAGACCCAGTACTTC. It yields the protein CASSVGPTDQETQYF.

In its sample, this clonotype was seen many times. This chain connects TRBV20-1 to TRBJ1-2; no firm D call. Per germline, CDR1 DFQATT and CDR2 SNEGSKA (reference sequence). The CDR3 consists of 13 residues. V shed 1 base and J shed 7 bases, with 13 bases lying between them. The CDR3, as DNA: TGCAGTGCTAGAGGGGGTCCCGAGGCTGGCTACACCTTC. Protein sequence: CSARGGPEAGYTF.

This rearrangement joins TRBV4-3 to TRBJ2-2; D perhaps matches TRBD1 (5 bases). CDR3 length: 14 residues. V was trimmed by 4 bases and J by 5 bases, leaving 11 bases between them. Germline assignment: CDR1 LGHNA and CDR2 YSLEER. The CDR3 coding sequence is TGCGCCAGCAGCCGAGAACAGGATACCGGGGAGCTGTTTTTT. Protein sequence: CASSREQDTGELFF.

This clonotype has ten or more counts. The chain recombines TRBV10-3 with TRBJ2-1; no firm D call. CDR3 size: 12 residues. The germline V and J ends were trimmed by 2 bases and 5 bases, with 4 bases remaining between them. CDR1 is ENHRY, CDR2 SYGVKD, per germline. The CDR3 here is CAISEGHNEQFF. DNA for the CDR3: TGTGCCATCAGTGAGGGTCACAATGAGCAGTTCTTC.

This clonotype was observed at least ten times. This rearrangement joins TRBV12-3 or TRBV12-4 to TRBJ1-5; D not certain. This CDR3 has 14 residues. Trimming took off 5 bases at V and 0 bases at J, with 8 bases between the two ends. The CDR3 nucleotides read TGTGCCAGCAGTCATTCCCGTAGCAATCAGCCCCAGCATTTT. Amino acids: CASSHSRSNQPQHF.

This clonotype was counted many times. CDR3 sequence reads: CSASLDTLSAETQYF. The CDR3 region has the DNA TGCAGTGCTAGTCTTGATACTCTAAGTGCGGAGACCCAGTACTTC. The V and J genes are TRBV20-1 and TRBJ2-5; D gene unclear. This CDR3 region has 15 residues. Germline-derived CDR1 and CDR2 are DFQATT and SNEGSKA (reference sequence). V gave up 3 bases and J gave up 5 bases, with 19 bases separating them.

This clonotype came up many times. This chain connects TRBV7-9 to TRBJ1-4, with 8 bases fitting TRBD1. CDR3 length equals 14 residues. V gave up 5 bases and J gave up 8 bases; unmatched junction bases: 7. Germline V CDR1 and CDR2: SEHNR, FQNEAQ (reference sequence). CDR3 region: CASSKGQGREKLFF. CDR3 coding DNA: TGTGCCAGCAGCAAAGGACAGGGTCGAGAAAAACTGTTTTTT.

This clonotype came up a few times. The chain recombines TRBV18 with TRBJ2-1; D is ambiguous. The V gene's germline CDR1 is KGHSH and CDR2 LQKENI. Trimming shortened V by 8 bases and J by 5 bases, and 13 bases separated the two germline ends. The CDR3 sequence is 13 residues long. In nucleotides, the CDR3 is TGTGCCAGCGCCGCGAGTTCGAACAATGAGCAGTTCTTC. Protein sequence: CASAASSNNEQFF. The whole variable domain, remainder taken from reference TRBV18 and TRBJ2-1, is NAGVMQNPRHLVRRRGQEARLRCSPMKGHSHVYWYRQLPEEGLKFMVYLQKENIIDESGMPKERFSAEFPKEGPSILRIQQVVRGDSAAYFCASAASSNNEQFFGPGTRLTVL.

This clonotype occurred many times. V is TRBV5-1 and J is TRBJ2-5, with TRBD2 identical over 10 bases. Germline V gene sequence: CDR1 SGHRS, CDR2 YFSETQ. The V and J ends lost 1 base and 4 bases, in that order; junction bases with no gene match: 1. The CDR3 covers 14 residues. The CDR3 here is CASSLRLAGETQYF. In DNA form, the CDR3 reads TGCGCCAGCAGCTTGAGACTAGCGGGAGAGACCCAGTACTTC.

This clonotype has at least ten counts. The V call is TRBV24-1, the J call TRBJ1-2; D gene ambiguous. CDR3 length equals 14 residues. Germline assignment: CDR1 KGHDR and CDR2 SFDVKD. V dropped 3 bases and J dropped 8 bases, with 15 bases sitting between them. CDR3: CATSDRETGKGYTF. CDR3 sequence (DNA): TGTGCCACCAGTGATCGGGAGACGGGGAAAGGCTACACCTTC.

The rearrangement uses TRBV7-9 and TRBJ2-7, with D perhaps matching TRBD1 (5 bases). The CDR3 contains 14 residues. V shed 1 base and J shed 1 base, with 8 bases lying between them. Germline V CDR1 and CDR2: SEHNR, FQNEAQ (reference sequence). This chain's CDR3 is CASSLVQASYEQYF. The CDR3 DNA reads TGTGCCAGCAGCTTAGTACAGGCGTCCTACGAGCAGTACTTC.

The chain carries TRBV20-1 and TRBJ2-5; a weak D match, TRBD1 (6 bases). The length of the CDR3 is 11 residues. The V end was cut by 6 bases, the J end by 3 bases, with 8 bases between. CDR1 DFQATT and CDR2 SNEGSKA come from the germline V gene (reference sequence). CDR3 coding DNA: TGCAGTGCAAACAGGGAAGAGACCCAGTACTTC. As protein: CSANREETQYF.

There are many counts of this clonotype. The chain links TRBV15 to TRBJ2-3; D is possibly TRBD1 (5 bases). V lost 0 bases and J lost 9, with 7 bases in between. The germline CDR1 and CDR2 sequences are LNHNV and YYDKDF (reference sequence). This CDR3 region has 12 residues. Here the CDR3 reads CATSRDGATQYF. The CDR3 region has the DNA TGTGCCACCAGCAGAGATGGGGCAACGCAGTATTTT. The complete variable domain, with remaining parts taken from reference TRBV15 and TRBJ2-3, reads DAMVIQNPRYQVTQFGKPVTLSCSQTLNHNVMYWYQQKSSQAPKLLFHYYDKDFNNEADTPDNFQSRRPNTSFCFLDIRSPGLGDTAMYLCATSRDGATQYFGPGTRLTVL.

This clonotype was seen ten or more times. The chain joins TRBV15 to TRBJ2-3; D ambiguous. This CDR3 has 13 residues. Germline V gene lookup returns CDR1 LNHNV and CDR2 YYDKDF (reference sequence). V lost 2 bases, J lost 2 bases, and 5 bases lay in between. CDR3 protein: CATSRPDTDTQYF. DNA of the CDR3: TGTGCCACCAGCAGACCGGACACAGATACGCAGTATTTT.

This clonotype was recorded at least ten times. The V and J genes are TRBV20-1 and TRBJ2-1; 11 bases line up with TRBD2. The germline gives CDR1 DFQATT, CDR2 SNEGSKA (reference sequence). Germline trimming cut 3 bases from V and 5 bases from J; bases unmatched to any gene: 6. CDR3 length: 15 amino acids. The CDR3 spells CSARPGLAADNEQFF. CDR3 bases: TGCAGTGCTAGGCCGGGACTAGCGGCGGACAATGAGCAGTTCTTC.

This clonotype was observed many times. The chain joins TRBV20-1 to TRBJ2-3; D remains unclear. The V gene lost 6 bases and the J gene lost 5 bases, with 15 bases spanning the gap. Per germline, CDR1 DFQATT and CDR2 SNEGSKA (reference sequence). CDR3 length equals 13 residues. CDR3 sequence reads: CSAEGNPIDTQYF. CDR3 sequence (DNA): TGCAGTGCCGAAGGGAATCCAATAGATACGCAGTATTTT.

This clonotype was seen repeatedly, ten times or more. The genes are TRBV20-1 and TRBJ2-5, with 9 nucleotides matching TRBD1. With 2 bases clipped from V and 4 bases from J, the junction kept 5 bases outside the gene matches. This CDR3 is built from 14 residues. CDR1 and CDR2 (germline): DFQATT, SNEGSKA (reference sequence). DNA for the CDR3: TGCAGTGCTAGACCCCGGGGACAGGGAGAGACCCAGTACTTC. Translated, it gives CSARPRGQGETQYF.

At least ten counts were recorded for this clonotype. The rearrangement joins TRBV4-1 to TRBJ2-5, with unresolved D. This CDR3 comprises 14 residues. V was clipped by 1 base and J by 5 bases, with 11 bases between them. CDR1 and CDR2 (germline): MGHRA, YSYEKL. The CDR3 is CASSQGLAKETQYF. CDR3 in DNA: TGCGCCAGCAGCCAAGGGCTCGCCAAGGAGACCCAGTACTTC.

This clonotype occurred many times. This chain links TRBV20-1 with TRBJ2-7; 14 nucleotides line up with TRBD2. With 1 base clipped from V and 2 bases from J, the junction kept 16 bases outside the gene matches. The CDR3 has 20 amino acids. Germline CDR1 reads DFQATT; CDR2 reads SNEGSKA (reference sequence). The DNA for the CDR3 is TGCAGTGCTAGAGGTGGGCTTTGGGGACTAGCGGGAGTAGGGCCCTACGAGCAGTACTTC. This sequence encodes CSARGGLWGLAGVGPYEQYF.

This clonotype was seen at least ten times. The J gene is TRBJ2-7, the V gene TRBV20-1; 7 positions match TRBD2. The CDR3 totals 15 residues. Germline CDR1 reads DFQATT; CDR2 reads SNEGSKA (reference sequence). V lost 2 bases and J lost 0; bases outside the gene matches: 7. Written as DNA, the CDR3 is TGCAGTGCTAGACAGCTAGCGGTGAGCTCCTACGAGCAGTACTTC. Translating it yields CSARQLAVSSYEQYF.

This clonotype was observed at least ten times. The CDR3 coding sequence is TGCGCCAGCAGCTTGGGGACAGGTTCTGGTACGCAGTATTTT. It translates to CASSLGTGSGTQYF. The chain couples TRBV5-1 to TRBJ2-3; 7 bases line up with TRBD1. Per germline, CDR1 SGHRS and CDR2 YFSETQ. V trimming: 0 bases; J trimming: 8 bases; junction bases outside the gene matches: 6. The CDR3 totals 14 residues.

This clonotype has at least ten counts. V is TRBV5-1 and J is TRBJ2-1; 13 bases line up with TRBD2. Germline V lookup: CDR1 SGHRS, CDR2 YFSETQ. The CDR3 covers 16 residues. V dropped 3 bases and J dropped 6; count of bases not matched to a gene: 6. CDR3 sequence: CASSSGTSGTGNEQFF. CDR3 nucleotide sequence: TGCGCCAGCAGCTCCGGGACTAGCGGGACCGGCAATGAGCAGTTCTTC. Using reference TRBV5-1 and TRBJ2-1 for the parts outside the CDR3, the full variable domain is KAGVTQTPRYLIKTRGQQVTLSCSPISGHRSVSWYQQTPGQGLQFLFEYFSETQRNKGNFPGRFSGRQFSNSRSEMNVSTLELGDSALYLCASSSGTSGTGNEQFFGPGTRLTVL.